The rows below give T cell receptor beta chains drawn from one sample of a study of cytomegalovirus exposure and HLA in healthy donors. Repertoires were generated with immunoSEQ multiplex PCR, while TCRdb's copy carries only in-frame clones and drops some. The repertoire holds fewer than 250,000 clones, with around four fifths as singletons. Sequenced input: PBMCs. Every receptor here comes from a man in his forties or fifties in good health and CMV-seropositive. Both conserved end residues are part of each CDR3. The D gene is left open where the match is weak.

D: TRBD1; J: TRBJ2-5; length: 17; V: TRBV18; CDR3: CASSLRTGGSIRETQYF
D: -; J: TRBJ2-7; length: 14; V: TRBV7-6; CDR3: CASSLSQGLYEQYF
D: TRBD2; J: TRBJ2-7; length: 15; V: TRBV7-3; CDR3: CASSLSPLAGHEQYF
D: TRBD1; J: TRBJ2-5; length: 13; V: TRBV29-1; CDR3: CSVETGGEETQYF
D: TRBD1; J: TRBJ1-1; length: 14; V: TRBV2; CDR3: CASSNTGADTEAFF
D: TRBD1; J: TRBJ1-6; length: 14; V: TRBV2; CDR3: CASSTGTGYSPLHF
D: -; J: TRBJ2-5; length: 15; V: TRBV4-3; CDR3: CASSQDLGLSGEQYF
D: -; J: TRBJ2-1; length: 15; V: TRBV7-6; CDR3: CASSTPGLIGNEQFF
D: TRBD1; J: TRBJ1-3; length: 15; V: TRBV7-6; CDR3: CASSPWDSSGNTIYF
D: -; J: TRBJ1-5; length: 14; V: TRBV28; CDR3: CASSLGGDSQPQHF
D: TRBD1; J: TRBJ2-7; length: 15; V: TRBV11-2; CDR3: CASSLIQDRGYEQYF
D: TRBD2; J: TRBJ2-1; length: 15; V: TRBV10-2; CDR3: CASSGRDYSVHEQFF
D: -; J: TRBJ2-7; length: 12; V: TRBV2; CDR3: CATAGSSNEQYF
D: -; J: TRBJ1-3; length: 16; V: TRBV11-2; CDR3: CASSSLRGGLGNTIYF
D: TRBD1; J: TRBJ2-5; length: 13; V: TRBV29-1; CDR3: CSAADRGKETQYF
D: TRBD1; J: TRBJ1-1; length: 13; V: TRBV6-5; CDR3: CASLGTANTEAFF
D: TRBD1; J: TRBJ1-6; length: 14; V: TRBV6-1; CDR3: CASAGTAYNSPLHF
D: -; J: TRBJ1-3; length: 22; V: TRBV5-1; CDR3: CASSLGLLMPVVTEGSGNTIYF
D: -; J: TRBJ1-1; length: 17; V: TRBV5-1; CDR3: CASSLRPETAINTEAFF
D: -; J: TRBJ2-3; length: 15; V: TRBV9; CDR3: CASSTNNLVTDTQYF
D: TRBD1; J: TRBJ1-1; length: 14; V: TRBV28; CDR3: CASSLIQGVPEAFF
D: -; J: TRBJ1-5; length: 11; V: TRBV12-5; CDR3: CASGQNQPQHF
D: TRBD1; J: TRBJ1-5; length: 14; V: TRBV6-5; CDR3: CASRTGVSNQPQHF
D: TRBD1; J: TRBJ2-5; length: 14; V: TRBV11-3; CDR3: CASSLGTGEETQYF
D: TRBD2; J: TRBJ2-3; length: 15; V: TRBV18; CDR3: CASSPLAGGADTQYF
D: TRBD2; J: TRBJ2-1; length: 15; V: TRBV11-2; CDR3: CASSPGTSAYNEQFF
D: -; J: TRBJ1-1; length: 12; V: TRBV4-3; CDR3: CASSQDQTEAFF
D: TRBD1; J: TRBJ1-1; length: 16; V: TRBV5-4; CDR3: CASSLRPTGVNTEAFF
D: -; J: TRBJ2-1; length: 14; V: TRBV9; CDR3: CASRREESYNEQFF
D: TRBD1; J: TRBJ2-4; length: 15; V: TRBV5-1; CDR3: CASSLIGQGANIQYF
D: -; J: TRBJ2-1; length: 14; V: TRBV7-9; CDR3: CASSPSSADNEQFF